This TCR beta chain stems from a study of T cell clusters in autoimmune cytopenias. Whole-study context: Per sample, median TRB depth was roughly 50,000 reads, yielding a median around 2,400 distinct clonotypes. The study's findings and limits: The T cell clusters came from computational analysis alone and lack functional validation.

Remarks on this clonotype: What it binds is unknown.

One tube held mixed TRB-A and TRB-B primer pools for touch-down PCR. TCRdb reprocessed the multiplex PCR reads and stores each CDR3 protein as one record, lacking DNA. Reported are roughly 2,800 distinct CDR3 sequences; the ten largest clones contain roughly 25%. Tens of thousands of genome equivalents of blood DNA were amplified for TRB. CDR1 is SGHRS and CDR2 is YFSETQ in the germline V gene. This CDR3 region has 13 residues. The material sequenced was peripheral blood. The TCR sequence derives from a human donor with an autoimmune cytopenia or autoimmune hepatitis (not recorded which). The rearrangement uses TRBV5-1 and TRBJ2-5; there is no DNA to check the TCRdb D call of TRBD1. The CDR3 reads CASSLVLGGEQYF. The entire variable domain, with the rest obtained from reference TRBV5-1 and TRBJ2-5, is as follows: KAGVTQTPRYLIKTRGQQVTLSCSPISGHRSVSWYQQTPGQGLQFLFEYFSETQRNKGNFPGRFSGRQFSNSRSEMNVSTLELGDSALYLCASSLVLGGEQYFGPGTRLLVL.